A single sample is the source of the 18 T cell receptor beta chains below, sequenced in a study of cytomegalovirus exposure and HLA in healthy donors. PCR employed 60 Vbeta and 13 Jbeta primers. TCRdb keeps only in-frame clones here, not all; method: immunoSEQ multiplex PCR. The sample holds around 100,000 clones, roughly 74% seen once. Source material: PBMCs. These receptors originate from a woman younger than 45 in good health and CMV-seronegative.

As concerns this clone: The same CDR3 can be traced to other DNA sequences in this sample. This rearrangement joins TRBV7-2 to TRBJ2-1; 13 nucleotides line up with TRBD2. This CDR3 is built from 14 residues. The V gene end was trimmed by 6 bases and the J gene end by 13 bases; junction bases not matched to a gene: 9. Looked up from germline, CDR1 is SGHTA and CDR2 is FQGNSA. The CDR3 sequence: CASRLAGGFTEQFF. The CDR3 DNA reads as TGTGCCAGCAGACTAGCGGGGGGGTTCACTGAACAGTTCTTC.

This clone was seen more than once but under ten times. CDR3 in DNA: TGTGCCAGCAGTTATCCAGGGACTAGCGTGTACGAGCAGTACTTC. Translation: CASSYPGTSVYEQYF. The chain couples TRBV6-5 to TRBJ2-7, with TRBD2 matching 10 bases. The CDR3 contains 15 residues. The germline V gene has CDR1 MNHEY and CDR2 SVGAGI. J was trimmed by 4 bases and V by 3 bases; bases with no gene match: 6.

As DNA, the CDR3 is TGTGCCAGCAGACAGGGGGCCGTCTCTGGAAACACCATATATTTT. Amino acid sequence: CASRQGAVSGNTIYF. V gene TRBV7-9 combines with J gene TRBJ1-3; TRBD1 matches 9 bases. The CDR3 has 15 residues. Germline V gene lookup returns CDR1 SEHNR and CDR2 FQNEAQ (reference sequence). Unmatched junction bases numbered 3, after V lost 6 bases and J lost 0 bases.

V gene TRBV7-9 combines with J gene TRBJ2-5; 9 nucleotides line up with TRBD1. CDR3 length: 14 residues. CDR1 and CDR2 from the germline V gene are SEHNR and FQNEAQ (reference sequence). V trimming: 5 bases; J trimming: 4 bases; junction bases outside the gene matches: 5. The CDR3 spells CASSADRGSETQYF. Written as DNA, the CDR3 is TGTGCCAGCAGCGCGGACAGGGGATCAGAGACCCAGTACTTC.

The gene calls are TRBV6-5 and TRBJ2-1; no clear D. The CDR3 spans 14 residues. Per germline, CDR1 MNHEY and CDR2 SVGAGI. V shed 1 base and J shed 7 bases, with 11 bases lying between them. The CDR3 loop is CASSYFGEPNEQFF. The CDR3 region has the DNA TGTGCCAGCAGTTACTTCGGAGAGCCGAATGAGCAGTTCTTC.

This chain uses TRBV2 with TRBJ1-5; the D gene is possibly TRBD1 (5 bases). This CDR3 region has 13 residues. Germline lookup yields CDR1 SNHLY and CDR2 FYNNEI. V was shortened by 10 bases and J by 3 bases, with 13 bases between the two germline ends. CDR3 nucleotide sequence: TGTGCCACTTCCCGTGGGGCCAATCAGCCCCAGCATTTT. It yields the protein CATSRGANQPQHF.

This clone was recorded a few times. The CDR3 spells CASSSASLYGYTF. The CDR3 bases are TGCGCCAGCAGCTCCGCTAGCCTTTATGGCTACACCTTC. The chain is built from TRBV5-1 and TRBJ1-2, with D uncertain. The germline V and J ends were trimmed by 3 bases and 5 bases, with 11 bases remaining between them. In germline, CDR1 is SGHRS, CDR2 YFSETQ. The CDR3 consists of 13 residues.

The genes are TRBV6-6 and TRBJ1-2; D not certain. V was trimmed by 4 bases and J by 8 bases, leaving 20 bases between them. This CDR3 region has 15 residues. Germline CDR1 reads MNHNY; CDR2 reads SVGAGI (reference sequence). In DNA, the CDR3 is TGTGCCAGCAGTTCCCCGGTGGAGAACGCGGGGGGCTACACCTTC. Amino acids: CASSSPVENAGGYTF.

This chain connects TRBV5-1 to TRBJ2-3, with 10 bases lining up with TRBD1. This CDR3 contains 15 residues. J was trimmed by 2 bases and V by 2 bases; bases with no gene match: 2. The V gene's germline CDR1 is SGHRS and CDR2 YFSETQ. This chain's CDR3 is CASSFGQGVTDTQYF. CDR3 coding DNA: TGCGCCAGCAGCTTCGGACAGGGGGTCACAGATACGCAGTATTTT.

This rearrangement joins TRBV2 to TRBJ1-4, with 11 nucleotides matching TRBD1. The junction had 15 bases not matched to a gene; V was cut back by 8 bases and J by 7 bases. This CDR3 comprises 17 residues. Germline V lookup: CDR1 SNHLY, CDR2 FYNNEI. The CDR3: CASSRAGQGARGEKLFF. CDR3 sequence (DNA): TGTGCCAGCTCCCGCGCCGGACAGGGGGCGCGAGGTGAAAAACTGTTTTTT.

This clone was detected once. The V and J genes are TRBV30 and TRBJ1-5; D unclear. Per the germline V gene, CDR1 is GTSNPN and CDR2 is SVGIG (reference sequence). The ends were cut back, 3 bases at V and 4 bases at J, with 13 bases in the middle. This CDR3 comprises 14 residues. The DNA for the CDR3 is TGTGCCTGGAGGGGTCAGGTGCATAATCAGCCCCAGCATTTT. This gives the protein CAWRGQVHNQPQHF. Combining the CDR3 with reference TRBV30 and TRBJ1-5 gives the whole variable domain SQTIHQWPATLVQPVGSPLSLECTVEGTSNPNLYWYRQAAGRGLQLLFYSVGIGQISSEVPQNLSASRPQDRQFILSSKKLLLSDSGFYLCAWRGQVHNQPQHFGDGTRLSIL.

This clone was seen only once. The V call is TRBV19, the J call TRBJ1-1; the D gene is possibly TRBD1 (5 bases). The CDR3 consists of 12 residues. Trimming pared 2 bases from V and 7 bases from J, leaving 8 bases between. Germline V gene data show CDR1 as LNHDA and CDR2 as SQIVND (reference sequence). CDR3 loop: CASSISRGEAFF. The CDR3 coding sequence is TGTGCCAGTAGTATAAGTAGGGGTGAAGCTTTCTTT.

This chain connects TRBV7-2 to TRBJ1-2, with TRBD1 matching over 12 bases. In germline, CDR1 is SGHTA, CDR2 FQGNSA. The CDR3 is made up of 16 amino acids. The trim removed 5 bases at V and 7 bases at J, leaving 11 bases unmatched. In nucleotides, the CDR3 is TGTGCCAGCAGCCCTCTCGGGGACAGGGGGCGAATTGGCTACACCTTC. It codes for CASSPLGDRGRIGYTF.

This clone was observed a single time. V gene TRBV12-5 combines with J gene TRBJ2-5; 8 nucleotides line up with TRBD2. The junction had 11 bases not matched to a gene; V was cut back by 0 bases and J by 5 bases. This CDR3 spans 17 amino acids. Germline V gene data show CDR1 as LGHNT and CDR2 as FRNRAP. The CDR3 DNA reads TGTGCTAGTGGTTTGGTACTCGAGCGGGAGAGCCGGGAGACCCAGTACTTC. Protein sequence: CASGLVLERESRETQYF.

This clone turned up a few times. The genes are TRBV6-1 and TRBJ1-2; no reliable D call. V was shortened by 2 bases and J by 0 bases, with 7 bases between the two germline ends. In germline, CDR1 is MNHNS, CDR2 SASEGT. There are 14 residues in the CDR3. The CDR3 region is CASSESTANYGYTF. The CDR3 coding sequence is TGTGCCAGCAGTGAATCAACAGCTAACTATGGCTACACCTTC.

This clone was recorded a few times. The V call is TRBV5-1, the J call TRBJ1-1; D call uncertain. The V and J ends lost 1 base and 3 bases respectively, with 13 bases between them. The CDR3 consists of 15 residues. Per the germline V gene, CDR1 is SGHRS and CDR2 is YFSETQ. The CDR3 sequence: CASSLLRVGDTEAFF. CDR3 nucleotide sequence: TGCGCCAGCAGCTTGTTAAGGGTGGGAGACACTGAAGCTTTCTTT.

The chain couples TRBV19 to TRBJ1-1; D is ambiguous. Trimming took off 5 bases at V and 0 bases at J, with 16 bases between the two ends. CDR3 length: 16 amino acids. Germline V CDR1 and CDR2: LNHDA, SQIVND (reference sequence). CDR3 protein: CASSPLELNLNTEAFF. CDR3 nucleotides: TGTGCCAGTAGTCCGCTAGAACTCAATTTGAACACTGAAGCTTTCTTT.

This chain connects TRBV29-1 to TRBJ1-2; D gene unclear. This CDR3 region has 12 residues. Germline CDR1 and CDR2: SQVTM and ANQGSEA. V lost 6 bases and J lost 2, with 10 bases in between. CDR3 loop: CSVATENYGYTF. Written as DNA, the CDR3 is TGCAGCGTAGCGACGGAGAACTATGGCTACACCTTC.